Only a few counts were recorded for the clone carrying this T cell receptor (beta chain). The antigen remains undetermined. It was with 60 Vbeta and 13 Jbeta primers that the PCR ran. Produced via immunoSEQ multiplex PCR; TCRdb's table is partial and in-frame only. This table holds 210,000 or so clones, about 84% found once. CDR1 is KGHSH, CDR2 LQKENI, per germline. V lost 2 bases to trimming and J lost 5 bases; unmatched junction nucleotides: 6. The CDR3 has 16 amino acids. The data belong to a study of cytomegalovirus exposure and HLA in healthy donors. Study-wide points: In a later analysis, TCR beta V- and J-gene trimming showed a link to a missense DCLRE1C variant.

The sequence came from a human donor in good health. The source material was PBMCs. The chain has TRBV18 and TRBJ2-5; 12 nucleotides line up with TRBD1. For the CDR3, the DNA is TGTGCCAGCTCACCAAGATCGGGACAGGGGGCTGAGACCCAGTACTTC. The encoded protein is CASSPRSGQGAETQYF. Based on the CDR3 plus reference TRBV18 and TRBJ2-5, the full variable domain is NAGVMQNPRHLVRRRGQEARLRCSPMKGHSHVYWYRQLPEEGLKFMVYLQKENIIDESGMPKERFSAEFPKEGPSILRIQQVVRGDSAAYFCASSPRSGQGAETQYFGPGTRLLVL.